This T cell receptor beta chain was observed in a study of T cell responses to AZD1222 COVID-19 vaccine. Study-level points and caveats: There were vaccine-associated CD4 TCRs across spike, dominant at 160-218 and 743-854. Clonal diversity may have been underestimated in mostly white British donors. Of the AZD1222 recipients, only five to seven were seropositive at baseline.

The method was immunoSEQ multiplex PCR; TCRdb's version includes in-frame clones alone and lacks a portion of them. The sample includes 100,000 to 130,000 clones, just over 85% of them seen just once. Note on this clone: The antigen is undetermined.

The CDR3 is 14 residues long. Germline lookup yields CDR1 SGHDT and CDR2 YYEEEE. V shed 3 bases, J shed 2 bases, and the junction held 1 base outside the gene matches. This sequence joins TRBV5-6 and TRBJ2-7; the match to TRBD1 covers 11 bases. The sequence was collected from an adult in good health. Here the sequenced sample was peripheral blood, taken on day 0 of AZD1222 vaccination. CDR3: CASSSGQGAYEQYF. In DNA, the CDR3 is TGTGCCAGCAGCTCGGGACAGGGGGCCTACGAGCAGTACTTC.